This entry lists 10 T cell receptor beta chains sequenced from one sample in a study of T cell responses to AZD1222 COVID-19 vaccine. The assay was immunoSEQ multiplex PCR, and TCRdb's table has in-frame clones only and misses some. The repertoire holds some 150,000 clones, with 93% as singletons. The sample was peripheral blood, taken on day 0 of AZD1222 vaccination. These receptors were collected from an adult in good health.

V and J are TRBV18 and TRBJ1-1; no clear D. Trimming stripped 9 bases from V and 4 bases from J, with 12 bases between. Germline CDR1 and CDR2: KGHSH and LQKENI. The CDR3 sequence is 12 residues long. In DNA, the CDR3 is TGTGCCAGTTCCGAGGGTGGCACTGAAGCTTTCTTT. It is translated as CASSEGGTEAFF.

The gene calls are TRBV11-2 and TRBJ2-5; 8 nucleotides line up with TRBD2. The germline gives CDR1 SGHAT, CDR2 FQNNGV. The CDR3 contains 13 residues. J gave up 5 bases and V 1 base, and 0 bases lay outside the gene matches. CDR3 in amino acids: CASSLGGRETQYF. The DNA for the CDR3 is TGTGCCAGCAGCTTAGGCGGGAGGGAGACCCAGTACTTC.

This sequence joins TRBV9 and TRBJ2-1, with TRBD2 identical over 10 bases. The V and J ends lost 2 bases and 5 bases, in that order; junction bases with no gene match: 4. CDR3 length: 15 residues. Germline assignment: CDR1 SGDLS and CDR2 YYNGEE. The CDR3 DNA reads as TGTGCCAGCAGCGTTTTAACTAGCGGGGACAATGAGCAGTTCTTC. Protein product: CASSVLTSGDNEQFF.

The chain is built from TRBV7-6 and TRBJ2-5; D unclear. Germline V gives CDR1 SGHVS, CDR2 FNYEAQ. V was clipped by 2 bases and J by 0 bases, with 10 bases between them. The CDR3 runs 15 residues. The CDR3 spells CASSLSPGNQETQYF. Written as DNA, the CDR3 is TGTGCCAGCAGCTTATCCCCAGGAAACCAAGAGACCCAGTACTTC.

This clone was counted a single time. CDR3 loop: CASTHRQFEGYTF. The CDR3 nucleotides read TGTGCCAGCACCCACCGACAGTTCGAAGGCTACACCTTC. The V call is TRBV6-6, the J call TRBJ1-2, with D possibly being TRBD1 (5 bases). This CDR3 comprises 13 residues. V lost 7 bases and J 8 bases, leaving 17 bases between the germline ends. The germline V gene has CDR1 MNHNY and CDR2 SVGAGI (reference sequence).

The chain links TRBV30 to TRBJ2-1; D remains unclear. The germline V gene has CDR1 GTSNPN and CDR2 SVGIG (reference sequence). This CDR3 region has 15 residues. V was trimmed by 3 bases and J by 5 bases, leaving 17 bases between them. CDR3 sequence: CAWSINMGLNNEQFF. The CDR3 nucleotides are TGTGCCTGGAGCATTAATATGGGATTAAACAATGAGCAGTTCTTC.

The chain couples TRBV3-1 (or the pseudogene TRBV3-2) to TRBJ2-7, with D perhaps matching TRBD1 or TRBD2 (6 bases each). There are 17 residues in the CDR3. Germline-derived CDR1 and CDR2 are LGHDT and YNNKEL (reference sequence). Deletions cut 0 bases from V and 6 bases from J, with 21 bases between. CDR3 sequence: CASSQDWGAHEGGEQYF. Here the CDR3 DNA reads TGTGCCAGCAGCCAAGATTGGGGGGCCCACGAGGGGGGCGAGCAGTACTTC.

This chain joins TRBV19 and TRBJ1-4, with TRBD1 matching over 7 bases. Germline V lookup: CDR1 LNHDA, CDR2 SQIVND (reference sequence). The CDR3 runs to 13 residues. Germline trimming cut 10 bases from V and 7 bases from J; bases unmatched to any gene: 9. CDR3 sequence (DNA): TGTGCCACGCAGGGGGATTGGGGTGAAAAACTGTTTTTT. It is translated as CATQGDWGEKLFF.

V usage is TRBV5-1 and J usage is TRBJ2-7; possible D gene TRBD1, 5 bases. This CDR3 is 15 amino acids long. CDR1 is SGHRS and CDR2 is YFSETQ in the germline V gene. Trimming left V 0 bases short and J 4 bases short, with 14 bases between. CDR3 region: CASSLEGREQYEQYF. CDR3 DNA: TGCGCCAGCAGCTTGGAAGGCAGGGAACAGTACGAGCAGTACTTC.

The rearrangement links TRBV14 to TRBJ2-7, with 9 bases aligning to TRBD1. There are 15 residues in the CDR3. Germline trimming cut 3 bases from V and 2 bases from J; bases unmatched to any gene: 5. The V gene's germline CDR1 is SGHDN and CDR2 FVKESK. CDR3 DNA sequence: TGTGCCAGCAGCCACGGGACAGGGTCCCCCTACGAGCAGTACTTC. It translates to CASSHGTGSPYEQYF.